This TCR beta chain was identified in a study of circulating and synovial CD4+ cells in juvenile arthritis. Study-level findings and limits: Circulating pathogenic-like lymphocytes shared a substantially higher fraction of CDR3 sequences with synovium than bulk blood. CPL versus bulk CD4 samples: T cell genome counts differed by at least an order of magnitude.

The CDR3 is 15 amino acids. The germline V gene has CDR1 SNHLY and CDR2 FYNNEI. V was trimmed by 6 bases and J by 1 base, leaving 12 bases between them. TCRdb keeps only in-frame clones here, not all; method: immunoSEQ multiplex PCR. The data show approximately 16,000 clones, under 95% seen once. Turning to this clone: Antigen specificity is unknown.

The chain links TRBV2 to TRBJ1-4; the D gene is possibly TRBD1 (5 bases). The TCR sequence derives from a human donor with juvenile idiopathic arthritis. Specimen: CD4+ T cells from blood. The CDR3 nucleotides are TGTGCCAGCAGCCAGGGAGGAATAACTAATGAAAAACTGTTTTTT. It codes for CASSQGGITNEKLFF.